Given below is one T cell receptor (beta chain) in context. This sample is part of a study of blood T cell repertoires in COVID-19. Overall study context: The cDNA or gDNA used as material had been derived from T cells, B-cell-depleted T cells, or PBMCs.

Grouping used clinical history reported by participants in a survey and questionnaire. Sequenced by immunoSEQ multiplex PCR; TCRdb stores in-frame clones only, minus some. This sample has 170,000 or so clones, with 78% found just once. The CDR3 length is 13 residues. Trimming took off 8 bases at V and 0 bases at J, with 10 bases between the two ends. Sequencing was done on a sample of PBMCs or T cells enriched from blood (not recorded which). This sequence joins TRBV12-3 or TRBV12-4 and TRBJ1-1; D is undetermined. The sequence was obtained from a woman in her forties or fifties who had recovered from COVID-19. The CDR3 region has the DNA TGTGCCAGCGCCCAAGCCGTGAACACTGAAGCTTTCTTT. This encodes CASAQAVNTEAFF.